Presented here are 6 T cell receptor beta chains from one specimen sequenced in a study of OX40 agonist ivuxolimab in advanced cancers. Libraries were prepared by immunoSEQ multiplex PCR; TCRdb keeps only in-frame clonotypes and omits some of them. The repertoire holds 99,000 or so clones, with 70% to 85% as singletons. Specimen: CD4+ or CD8+ T cells sorted from blood, collected in a trial of the OX40 agonist ivuxolimab. These TCRs come from an adult with an advanced solid tumor such as melanoma, head and neck, liver or kidney cancer.

This rearrangement joins TRBV11-2 to TRBJ2-7, with D possibly matching TRBD2 (6 bases). Germline loops: CDR1 SGHAT, CDR2 FQNNGV. With 7 bases removed from V and 1 base from J, the gap between germline ends came to 17 bases. This CDR3 region has 15 residues. The CDR3 nucleotides read TGTGCCAGCACCACCGGGCGGGGCATGTCCTACGAGCAGTACTTC. Its protein is CASTTGRGMSYEQYF.

This clone has a handful of counts. This sequence joins TRBV2 and TRBJ2-3; TRBD2 aligns across 9 bases. The CDR3 covers 15 residues. The ends lost 3 bases at V and 4 bases at J; junction bases unmatched: 5. The germline V gene encodes CDR1 SNHLY and CDR2 FYNNEI. Here the CDR3 reads CASSDGRGGSDTQYF. CDR3 sequence (DNA): TGTGCCAGCAGTGATGGGCGGGGGGGTTCAGATACGCAGTATTTT.

J is TRBJ1-5 and V is TRBV29-1, with a weak D call TRBD1 (6 bases). The CDR3 has 14 residues. The ends were cut back, 6 bases at V and 1 base at J, with 13 bases in the middle. Germline values: CDR1 SQVTM, CDR2 ANQGSEA. CDR3 nucleotide sequence: TGCAGCGTCGCGGACAGAGGGAGCAATCAGCCCCAGCATTTT. Translating gives CSVADRGSNQPQHF.

J is TRBJ2-7 and V is TRBV27; a weak D match, TRBD1 (5 bases). V was cut by 2 bases and J by 0 bases, with 8 bases left in between. CDR1 is MNHEY, CDR2 SMNVEV, per germline (reference sequence). The CDR3 loop spans 14 amino acids. CDR3 coding DNA: TGTGCCAGCAGTTTAGGCAGGGCCTCCTACGAGCAGTACTTC. It yields the protein CASSLGRASYEQYF.

V usage is TRBV28 and J usage is TRBJ1-4, with 8 bases lining up with TRBD1. From germline, CDR1 is MDHEN and CDR2 SYDVKM. The CDR3 loop spans 15 amino acids. The V segment lost 6 bases and the J segment 3 bases; nucleotides outside the gene matches: 6. The CDR3 region has the DNA TGTGCCAGCAGGGCAGGGGGCGCGTCTAATGAAAAACTGTTTTTT. It codes for CASRAGGASNEKLFF.

The V and J genes are TRBV11-2 and TRBJ1-5; 7 bases fit TRBD1. The CDR3 runs 16 residues. The V gene's germline CDR1 is SGHAT and CDR2 FQNNGV. J was trimmed by 4 bases and V by 5 bases; bases with no gene match: 11. The CDR3 here is CASSRRQGVRNQPQHF. CDR3 coding DNA: TGTGCCAGCAGCCGCAGACAGGGCGTAAGGAATCAGCCCCAGCATTTT.